This TCR beta chain was recovered during a study of radiotherapy plus CTLA-4 blockade in lung cancer. Assay: immunoSEQ multiplex PCR; the TCRdb copy retains only in-frame clones and omits some. Found here are about 98,000 clones, around 86% of them singletons; the top ten hold approximately 3.4%. Study-wide results and limits: Early blood T cell clone dynamics, with interferon-beta, were reported to best predict response.

As regards this clone: The antigen is unknown.

This CDR3 spans 15 amino acids. J lost 2 bases, V lost 6 bases, and 6 bases had no gene match. Looked up from germline, CDR1 is SNHLY and CDR2 is FYNNEI. This rearrangement joins TRBV2 to TRBJ1-5; 8 positions match TRBD1. Here the sequenced sample was peripheral blood, taken from a patient treated with radiotherapy plus ipilimumab. The receptor was derived from a human donor with non-small cell lung cancer who had a partial response to radiotherapy plus ipilimumab. CDR3 residues: CASSRQGQGNQPQHF. The CDR3 DNA reads as TGTGCCAGCAGCCGACAGGGGCAGGGCAATCAGCCCCAGCATTTT.